This TCR beta chain was recorded in a study of blood T cell repertoires in COVID-19. In the study overall: Donors in the United States, Italy and Spain gave samples during acute or convalescent COVID-19.

This CDR3 is built from 18 residues. The V and J ends lost 1 base and 0 bases, in that order; junction bases with no gene match: 5. Germline CDR1 LGHNA, CDR2 YSLEER. The study drew participants aged about 18 to 95 years from approximately 23 US areas. In assigning cohorts, the study relied on participant-reported clinical history. Authors' analysis steps: Scientists estimated how many nucleated cells there were by amplifying reference gene primers. TCRdb's table, derived via immunoSEQ multiplex PCR, lists solely in-frame clones and lacks some. D and trimming come from the DNA, and the V and J calls and clone size come from that table. The sample lists about 280,000 clones, around nine tenths seen once, with approximately 6% in the top ten.

The rearrangement uses TRBV4-3 and TRBJ2-2, with 10 bases identical to TRBD2. Input material: PBMCs or T cells enriched from blood (not recorded which). The clonotype comes from a woman in her thirties or forties who had recovered from COVID-19. CDR3 sequence: CASSQGSSGRANTGELFF. In DNA, the CDR3 is TGCGCCAGCAGCCAAGGATCGAGCGGGAGGGCGAACACCGGGGAGCTGTTTTTT.